The present entry profiles one TCR beta chain with its context. The entry originates in a study of blood T cell repertoires in COVID-19. The wider study: The origin of the acute and convalescent COVID-19 samples was the United States, Italy and Spain. Sources were T cells, B-cell-depleted T cells, or PBMCs; the material itself was cDNA or gDNA.

This CDR3 region has 13 residues. Germline V gene lookup returns CDR1 GTSNPN and CDR2 SVGIG (reference sequence). V was trimmed by 5 bases and J by 4 bases, leaving 14 bases between them. Data came from immunoSEQ multiplex PCR; TCRdb stores just in-frame clones and leaves some out. The data contain a few hundred thousand clones, 80% to 90% of them singletons. The material sequenced was peripheral blood. The chain carries TRBV30 and TRBJ1-2, with D possibly matching TRBD1 (5 bases). The sequence derives from a man aged 40-55 years who had recovered from COVID-19. The CDR3 protein is CAWAQGLGYGYTF. The CDR3 coding sequence is TGTGCCTGGGCCCAGGGTCTCGGCTATGGCTACACCTTC.